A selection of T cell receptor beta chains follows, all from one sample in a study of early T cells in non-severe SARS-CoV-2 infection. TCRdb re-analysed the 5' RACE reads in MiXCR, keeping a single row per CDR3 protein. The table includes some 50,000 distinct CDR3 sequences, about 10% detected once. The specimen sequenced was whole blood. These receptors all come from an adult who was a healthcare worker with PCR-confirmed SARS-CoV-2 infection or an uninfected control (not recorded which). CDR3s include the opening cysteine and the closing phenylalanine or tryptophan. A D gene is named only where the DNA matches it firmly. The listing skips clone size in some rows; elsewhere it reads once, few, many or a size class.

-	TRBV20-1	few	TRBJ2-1	CSARPPPYNEQFF	TGCAGTGCTAGACCGCCCCCTTACAATGAGCAGTTCTTC
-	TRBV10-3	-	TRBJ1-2	CAISERQGKNYGYTF	TGTGCCATCAGTGAGAGGCAGGGAAAAAACTATGGCTACACCTTC
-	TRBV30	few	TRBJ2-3	CAWKRPWGTDTQYF	TGTGCCTGGAAAAGACCCTGGGGAACAGATACGCAGTATTTT
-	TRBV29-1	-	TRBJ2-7	CSVGRAYEQYF	TGCAGCGTTGGTAGGGCCTACGAGCAGTACTTC
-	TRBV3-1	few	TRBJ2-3	CASSQEWGDTQYF	TGTGCCAGCAGCCAAGAATGGGGAGATACGCAGTATTTT
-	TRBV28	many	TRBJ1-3	CASSFEGQGHTIYF	TGTGCCAGCAGTTTCGAGGGGCAGGGGCACACCATATATTTT
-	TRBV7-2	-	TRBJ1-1	CASSPGRRPAAFF	TGTGCCAGCAGCCCAGGACGGCGACCCGCAGCTTTCTTT
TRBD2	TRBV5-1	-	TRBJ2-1	CASSFGLAGSYNEQFF	TGCGCCAGCAGCTTTGGTCTAGCGGGGTCCTACAATGAGCAGTTCTTC
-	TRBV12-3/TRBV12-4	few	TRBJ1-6	CASSGRGISPLHF	TGTGCCAGCTCTGGCAGGGGAATCTCTCCCCTCCACTTT
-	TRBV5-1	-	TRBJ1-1	CASSMGVLKGGTEAFF	TGCGCCAGCAGCATGGGAGTTTTGAAGGGGGGCACTGAAGCTTTCTTT
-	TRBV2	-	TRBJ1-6	CASSETAAGAYNSPLHF	TGTGCCAGCAGTGAAACCGCCGCGGGGGCCTATAATTCACCCCTCCACTTT
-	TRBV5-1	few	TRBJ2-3	CASSGPPTDTQYF	TGCGCCAGCAGCGGACCCCCCACAGATACGCAGTATTTT
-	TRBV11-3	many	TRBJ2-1	CASSSGRAPYNEQFF	TGTGCCAGCAGCTCGGGACGGGCGCCCTACAATGAGCAGTTCTTC
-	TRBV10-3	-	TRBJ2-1	CATGRNEQFF	TGTGCCACCGGGAGAAATGAGCAGTTCTTC
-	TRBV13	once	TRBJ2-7	CASSFRDRYEQYF	TGTGCCAGCAGCTTCCGAGACAGATACGAGCAGTACTTC
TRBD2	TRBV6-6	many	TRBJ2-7	CASSYSASGGTEQYF	TGTGCCAGCAGTTACTCGGCTAGCGGGGGTACCGAGCAGTACTTC
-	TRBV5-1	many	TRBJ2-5	CASSQGRRVEETQYF	TGCGCCAGCAGCCAGGGCAGGCGGGTAGAGGAGACCCAGTACTTC
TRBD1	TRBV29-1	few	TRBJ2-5	CSVTGTGFRETQYF	TGCAGCGTCACCGGGACAGGGTTCAGGGAGACCCAGTACTTC
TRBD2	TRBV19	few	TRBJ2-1	CASSTSGGPTYNEQFF	TGTGCCAGTAGCACTAGCGGGGGCCCTACCTACAATGAGCAGTTCTTC
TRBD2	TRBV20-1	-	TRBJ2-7	CSARISGRTYEQYF	TGCAGTGCTAGAATTAGCGGGAGGACCTACGAGCAGTACTTC
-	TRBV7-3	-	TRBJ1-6	CASSDHTDSPLHF	TGTGCCAGCAGCGATCATACGGATTCACCCCTCCACTTT